A single sample gave rise to the 2 T cell receptor beta chains below, sequenced in a study of cytomegalovirus exposure and HLA in healthy donors. Primers included in the PCR were 60 Vbeta and 13 Jbeta primers. Produced via immunoSEQ multiplex PCR; TCRdb's table is partial and in-frame only. In the table there are around 150,000 clones, approximately 80% of which are singletons. Sequencing was done on a sample of PBMCs. The receptors derive from a woman aged 40 to 50 in good health and CMV-seropositive.

V and J are TRBV7-2 and TRBJ2-1, with unresolved D. This CDR3 has 12 amino acids. The germline gives CDR1 SGHTA, CDR2 FQGNSA. The V end lost 5 bases, the J end lost 3 bases, and 5 bases lay between the germline ends. This CDR3 reads CASSGRYNEQFF. As DNA, the CDR3 is TGTGCCAGCAGCGGCCGCTACAATGAGCAGTTCTTC.

The V gene is TRBV11-3, the J gene TRBJ2-7; maybe TRBD1 (6 bases). Germline loops: CDR1 SGHNT, CDR2 YENEEA. V was shortened by 0 bases and J by 6 bases, with 12 bases between the two germline ends. This CDR3 has 14 amino acids. In DNA form, the CDR3 reads TGTGCCAGCAGCTTAGATAGTTGGGGGCCCGAGCAGTACTTC. Protein: CASSLDSWGPEQYF.